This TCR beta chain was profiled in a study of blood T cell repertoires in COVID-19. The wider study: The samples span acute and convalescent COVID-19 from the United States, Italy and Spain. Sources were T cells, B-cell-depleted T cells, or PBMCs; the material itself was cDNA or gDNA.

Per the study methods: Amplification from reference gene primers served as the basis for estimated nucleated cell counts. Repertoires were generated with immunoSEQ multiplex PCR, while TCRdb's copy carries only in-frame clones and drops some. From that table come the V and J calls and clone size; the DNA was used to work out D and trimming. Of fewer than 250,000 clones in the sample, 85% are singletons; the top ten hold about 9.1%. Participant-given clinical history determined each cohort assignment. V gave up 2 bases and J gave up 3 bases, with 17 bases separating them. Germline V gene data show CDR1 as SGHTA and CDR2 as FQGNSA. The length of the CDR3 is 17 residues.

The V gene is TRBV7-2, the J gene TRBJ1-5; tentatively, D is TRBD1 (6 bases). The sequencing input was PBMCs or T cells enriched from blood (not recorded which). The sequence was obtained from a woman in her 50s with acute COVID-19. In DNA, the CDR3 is TGTGCCAGCAGCTTATTACCCCTCGGACAGCTCAATCAGCCCCAGCATTTT. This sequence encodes CASSLLPLGQLNQPQHF.